This TCR beta chain was sequenced for a study of OX40 agonist ivuxolimab in advanced cancers. The protocol was immunoSEQ multiplex PCR, while the TCRdb copy is restricted to in-frame clones and leaves out a portion. The table shows about 35,000 clones, with around 92% occurring only once. The CDR3 runs to 17 residues. The trim removed 9 bases at V and 0 bases at J, leaving 14 bases unmatched. Germline CDR1 is LNHDA and CDR2 is SQIVND (reference sequence). Sequenced here: CD4+ or CD8+ T cells sorted from blood, sampled in a trial of the OX40 agonist ivuxolimab. This chain joins TRBV19 and TRBJ1-5; the match to TRBD1 covers 7 bases. The source is an adult with an advanced solid tumor such as melanoma, head and neck, liver or kidney cancer. CDR3 sequence reads: CASRDEGTAYSNQPQHF. CDR3 DNA: TGTGCCAGCCGGGACGAAGGGACAGCGTATAGCAATCAGCCCCAGCATTTT.